The 29 T cell receptor beta chains presented below share a single source sample, sequenced in a study of T cell changes during pregnancy in multiple sclerosis. The repertoire was sequenced with immunoSEQ multiplex PCR; TCRdb's copy has only in-frame clones and lacks some. The data show 15,000 or so clones, around 88% seen once. The source was CD8+ T cells from peripheral blood mononuclear cells, collected in the second trimester of pregnancy. The source of these receptors is a female donor in good health, enrolled as a control in a pregnancy study.

The chain has TRBV7-9 and TRBJ1-2; 7 nucleotides agree with TRBD1. Germline CDR1 is SEHNR and CDR2 is FQNEAQ (reference sequence). The CDR3 has 14 amino acids. Trimming removed 5 bases from V and 8 bases from J; junction bases left unmatched: 11. CDR3 sequence reads: CASSDRAAEGGYTF. Here the CDR3 DNA reads TGTGCCAGCAGCGACAGGGCCGCGGAGGGGGGCTACACCTTC. Complete variable domain (other parts from reference TRBV7-9 and TRBJ1-2): DTGVSQNPRHKITKRGQNVTFRCDPISEHNRLYWYRQTLGQGPEFLTYFQNEAQLEKSRLLSDRFSAERPKGSFSTLEIQRTEQGDSAMYLCASSDRAAEGGYTFGSGTRLTVV.

The rearrangement links TRBV9 to TRBJ1-5, with TRBD1 matching over 11 bases. J lost 7 bases, V lost 3 bases, and 3 bases had no gene match. The CDR3 length is 14 residues. Germline assignment: CDR1 SGDLS and CDR2 YYNGEE. For the CDR3, the DNA is TGTGCCAGCAGCGCCGGACAGGGGGCACAGCCCCAGCATTTT. This codes for CASSAGQGAQPQHF.

The V call is TRBV7-3, the J call TRBJ2-2, with TRBD1 matching 11 bases. V gave up 0 bases and J gave up 5 bases; unmatched junction bases: 5. Germline V gene data show CDR1 as SGHTA and CDR2 as FQGTGA. The CDR3 has 17 residues. The CDR3: CASSLTGTGGKTGELFF. The CDR3 DNA is TGTGCCAGCAGCTTAACCGGGACAGGGGGAAAGACCGGGGAGCTGTTTTTT.

V and J are TRBV10-2 and TRBJ2-7, with D tentatively TRBD2 (7 bases). Looked up from germline, CDR1 is WSHSY and CDR2 is SAAADI. CDR3 length: 14 residues. V dropped 3 bases and J dropped 2 bases, with 11 bases sitting between them. The DNA of the CDR3 is TGCGCCAGCAGTGAAGGGGGGGCTCCCTACGAGCAGTACTTC. Translated: CASSEGGAPYEQYF.

The chain carries TRBV7-8 and TRBJ2-7; TRBD1 matches at 11 bases. Trimming removed 5 bases from V and 7 bases from J; junction bases left unmatched: 10. Germline V CDR1 and CDR2: SGHVS, FQNEAQ. The CDR3 loop spans 15 amino acids. The CDR3 sequence is CASSMGTGGAGEQYF. The CDR3 DNA reads as TGTGCCAGCAGCATGGGGACAGGGGGTGCCGGAGAGCAGTACTTC.

This chain uses TRBV19 with TRBJ2-7, with 11 bases fitting TRBD2. The germline V gene encodes CDR1 LNHDA and CDR2 SQIVND (reference sequence). The CDR3 runs to 15 residues. The ends lost 6 bases at V and 1 base at J; junction bases unmatched: 5. CDR3 DNA sequence: TGTGCCAGTAGGGCGGGACTAGCGGCTTCCTACGAGCAGTACTTC. This codes for CASRAGLAASYEQYF.

The V and J genes are TRBV4-1 and TRBJ2-7; D is unresolved. From germline, CDR1 is MGHRA and CDR2 YSYEKL. The CDR3 sequence is 15 residues long. Trimming removed 0 bases from V and 7 bases from J, with 16 bases in between. CDR3 coding DNA: TGCGCCAGCAGCCAAGATGCCCGCTCAGGTGGAGAGCAGTACTTC. Its protein product is CASSQDARSGGEQYF.

Only a few counts were recorded for this clone. The V and J genes are TRBV7-9 and TRBJ1-4, with 7 nucleotides matching TRBD1. V shed 4 bases and J 7 bases; nucleotides not matched to a gene: 3. The CDR3 sequence is 13 residues long. The germline V gene has CDR1 SEHNR and CDR2 FQNEAQ (reference sequence). CDR3 sequence: CASSWSGGEKLFF. CDR3 DNA: TGTGCCAGCAGCTGGTCAGGGGGTGAAAAACTGTTTTTT.

The J gene is TRBJ2-7, the V gene TRBV7-9; no definite D call. The CDR3 totals 14 residues. Trimming left V 4 bases short and J 6 bases short, with 16 bases between. In germline, CDR1 is SEHNR, CDR2 FQNEAQ (reference sequence). The CDR3 protein is CASSSTQVSSEQYF. The DNA of the CDR3 is TGTGCCAGCAGCTCCACGCAGGTCTCGTCCGAGCAGTACTTC.

The rearrangement joins TRBV13 to TRBJ2-1; TRBD2 agrees at 7 bases. The CDR3 totals 16 residues. The V and J ends lost 4 bases and 7 bases, in that order; junction bases with no gene match: 13. Germline V gene lookup returns CDR1 PRHDT and CDR2 FYEKMQ (reference sequence). The CDR3 DNA reads TGTGCCAGCAGCTCCCTGATGGGGCGGGGGATTAATGAGCAGTTCTTC. It specifies CASSSLMGRGINEQFF.

This chain uses TRBV7-9 with TRBJ2-1; 8 bases are a match to TRBD2. The ends lost 2 bases at V and 1 base at J; junction bases unmatched: 7. This CDR3 has 17 amino acids. Germline V gene sequence: CDR1 SEHNR, CDR2 FQNEAQ (reference sequence). The CDR3 loop is CASSLTGGGVSYNEQFF. CDR3 coding DNA: TGTGCCAGCAGCTTAACGGGGGGGGGAGTATCCTACAATGAGCAGTTCTTC.

The rearrangement uses TRBV4-1 and TRBJ2-2; D is possibly TRBD2 (5 bases). The CDR3 covers 18 residues. Germline lookup yields CDR1 MGHRA and CDR2 YSYEKL. Trimming pared 0 bases from V and 7 bases from J, leaving 21 bases between. The chain's CDR3 is CASSQDRTPAGGDGELFF. The CDR3 nucleotides are TGCGCCAGCAGCCAAGATAGGACCCCCGCAGGAGGAGACGGGGAGCTGTTTTTT.

The chain has TRBV12-5 and TRBJ2-1, with 12 bases matching TRBD2. This CDR3 region has 19 residues. The ends lost 5 bases at V and 0 bases at J; junction bases unmatched: 11. Germline V gene sequence: CDR1 LGHNT, CDR2 FRNRAP. This CDR3 is CASGPPRASGGASYNEQFF. CDR3 DNA sequence: TGTGCTAGTGGTCCTCCACGGGCTAGCGGGGGGGCCTCCTACAATGAGCAGTTCTTC.

The chain carries TRBV2 and TRBJ1-1; D is uncertain. CDR3 size: 13 residues. CDR1 and CDR2 (germline): SNHLY, FYNNEI. V shed 6 bases and J shed 3 bases, with 11 bases lying between them. CDR3 in amino acids: CASRLTEYTEAFF. The DNA of the CDR3 is TGTGCCAGCAGGCTAACAGAGTACACTGAAGCTTTCTTT. The full variable domain, its missing parts supplied by reference TRBV2 and TRBJ1-1, is EPEVTQTPSHQVTQMGQEVILRCVPISNHLYFYWYRQILGQKVEFLVSFYNNEISEKSEIFDDQFSVERPDGSNFTLKIRSTKLEDSAMYFCASRLTEYTEAFFGQGTRLTVV.

The chain combines TRBV5-6 with TRBJ2-1; D possibly corresponds to TRBD2 (6 bases). CDR3 length: 15 amino acids. V was cut by 0 bases and J by 4 bases, with 11 bases left in between. In germline, CDR1 is SGHDT, CDR2 YYEEEE. In DNA form, the CDR3 reads TGTGCCAGCAGCTTGGGGGGGGTTGGGTACAATGAGCAGTTCTTC. Translation: CASSLGGVGYNEQFF.

The chain uses TRBV7-9 and TRBJ2-7; 9 bases fit TRBD2. There are 15 residues in the CDR3. Germline V gives CDR1 SEHNR, CDR2 FQNEAQ (reference sequence). J lost 0 bases, V lost 5 bases, and 5 bases had no gene match. The CDR3 region is CASSQETSGSYEQYF. The CDR3 DNA sequence: TGTGCCAGCAGCCAAGAGACTAGCGGCTCCTACGAGCAGTACTTC.

The rearrangement uses TRBV10-3 and TRBJ2-3; no reliable D call. The V end lost 8 bases, the J end lost 5 bases, and 8 bases lay between the germline ends. CDR3 length: 11 amino acids. Germline V gives CDR1 ENHRY, CDR2 SYGVKD. The CDR3 region is CAIGLQDTQYF. DNA for the CDR3: TGTGCCATCGGGCTCCAAGATACGCAGTATTTT.

The CDR3 region has the DNA TGTGCCAGCAGCTTAGGGACAGGGGGTGGGGAGCAGTACTTC. Translated: CASSLGTGGGEQYF. The V gene is TRBV13, the J gene TRBJ2-7; 9 positions match TRBD1. CDR1 PRHDT and CDR2 FYEKMQ come from the germline V gene (reference sequence). The junction had 4 bases not matched to a gene; V was cut back by 0 bases and J by 7 bases. CDR3 size: 14 residues.

V usage is TRBV7-8 and J usage is TRBJ2-7, with D perhaps TRBD2 (5 bases). Deletions cut 2 bases from V and 4 bases from J, with 9 bases between. Germline loops: CDR1 SGHVS, CDR2 FQNEAQ. The CDR3 is 13 amino acids. CDR3 in DNA: TGTGCCAGCAGCTTATCCCCGGGGTACGAGCAGTACTTC. Its translation: CASSLSPGYEQYF.

The J gene is TRBJ2-3, the V gene TRBV7-8, with 7 bases that match TRBD1. Unmatched junction bases numbered 9, after V lost 4 bases and J lost 5 bases. The V gene's germline CDR1 is SGHVS and CDR2 FQNEAQ. This CDR3 is 15 amino acids long. The CDR3 spells CASSSLPGQLDTQYF. The CDR3 DNA reads as TGTGCCAGCAGCTCACTGCCGGGACAGTTAGATACGCAGTATTTT.

The gene calls are TRBV2 and TRBJ2-7, with a tentative D call TRBD2 (6 bases). The CDR3 spans 16 residues. The ends were cut back, 6 bases at V and 4 bases at J, with 22 bases in the middle. Germline V CDR1 and CDR2: SNHLY, FYNNEI. The chain's CDR3 is CASSAGRNENWYEQYF. DNA of the CDR3: TGTGCCAGCAGCGCGGGACGGAACGAGAATTGGTACGAGCAGTACTTC. The full variable domain, completed using reference TRBV2 and TRBJ2-7, is EPEVTQTPSHQVTQMGQEVILRCVPISNHLYFYWYRQILGQKVEFLVSFYNNEISEKSEIFDDQFSVERPDGSNFTLKIRSTKLEDSAMYFCASSAGRNENWYEQYFGPGTRLTVT.

Judged by abundance, this clone is medium-sized. The chain carries TRBV19 and TRBJ2-1; 15 bases map to TRBD2. The germline V gene has CDR1 LNHDA and CDR2 SQIVND (reference sequence). The CDR3 runs to 16 residues. The ends lost 8 bases at V and 7 bases at J; junction bases unmatched: 9. As DNA, the CDR3 is TGTGCCAGTGTATCTGGACTAGCGGGAGGGTTAAATGAGCAGTTCTTC. Translating it yields CASVSGLAGGLNEQFF.

This chain uses TRBV5-1 with TRBJ1-1, with D possibly TRBD1 on 5 matching bases. The germline V gene encodes CDR1 SGHRS and CDR2 YFSETQ. The length of the CDR3 is 16 residues. Between the trimmed V and J ends, which lost 3 bases and 4 bases, there was a span of 19 bases. For the CDR3, the DNA is TGCGCCAGCAGCTCTCCCACGGATTCTCAGGGCACTGAAGCTTTCTTT. It translates to CASSSPTDSQGTEAFF.

This clone ranks as medium-sized (0.01 to 0.1%). This chain uses TRBV4-2 with TRBJ2-7; TRBD2 matches at 9 bases. The CDR3 runs 16 residues. The germline CDR1 and CDR2 sequences are LGHNA and YNFKEQ. V dropped 0 bases and J dropped 6; count of bases not matched to a gene: 9. For the CDR3, the DNA is TGTGCCAGCAGCCAAGACGAGGGACTAGCAAGTGGCGAGCAGTACTTC. Translation: CASSQDEGLASGEQYF.

The chain is built from TRBV14 and TRBJ2-6, with unresolved D. CDR3 length: 16 residues. Germline values: CDR1 SGHDN, CDR2 FVKESK. V shed 3 bases and J shed 0 bases, with 9 bases lying between them. The CDR3 region is CASSQSRVSGANVLTF. For the CDR3, the DNA is TGTGCCAGCAGCCAGTCCCGGGTCTCTGGGGCCAACGTCCTGACTTTC. Together with reference TRBV14 and TRBJ2-6, the CDR3 gives the full variable domain: EAGVTQFPSHSVIEKGQTVTLRCDPISGHDNLYWYRRVMGKEIKFLLHFVKESKQDESGMPNNRFLAERTGGTYSTLKVQPAELEDSGVYFCASSQSRVSGANVLTFGAGSRLTVL.

V and J are TRBV11-2 and TRBJ2-5, with D perhaps matching TRBD2 (5 bases). With 1 base removed from V and 5 bases from J, the gap between germline ends came to 11 bases. The CDR3 is 14 amino acids. Germline assignment: CDR1 SGHAT and CDR2 FQNNGV. Here the CDR3 DNA reads TGTGCCAGCAGCTTAGTCGGGGTAGAGGAGACCCAGTACTTC. Translating it yields CASSLVGVEETQYF.

A single count supports this clone. Mismatch with germline at one junction end may stem from a read error. The rearrangement links TRBV19 to TRBJ2-5; 8 bases match TRBD2. CDR1 LNHDA and CDR2 SQIVND come from the germline V gene (reference sequence). The CDR3 contains 15 residues. In DNA form, the CDR3 reads TGTGCCAGTGGTATGCGGGGGGCGGAGGGAGAGACCCAGTACTTC. It is translated as CASGMRGAEGETQYF.

The rearrangement links TRBV10-2 to TRBJ2-1, with 9 nucleotides matching TRBD2. Per germline, CDR1 WSHSY and CDR2 SAAADI. J was trimmed by 5 bases and V by 8 bases; bases with no gene match: 13. The CDR3 runs 16 residues. CDR3: CASLVGERGVNNEQFF. The CDR3 DNA reads TGCGCCAGCTTGGTGGGAGAGCGGGGGGTTAACAATGAGCAGTTCTTC.

The chain's CDR3 is CAWRVVSGELFF. Written as DNA, the CDR3 is TGTGCCTGGAGAGTAGTGTCTGGGGAGCTGTTTTTT. This sequence joins TRBV30 and TRBJ2-2; D unresolved. This CDR3 is 12 amino acids long. In germline, CDR1 is GTSNPN, CDR2 SVGIG (reference sequence). With 3 bases removed from V and 8 bases from J, the gap between germline ends came to 10 bases. The variable domain in full, with the rest retrieved from reference TRBV30 and TRBJ2-2, is SQTIHQWPATLVQPVGSPLSLECTVEGTSNPNLYWYRQAAGRGLQLLFYSVGIGQISSEVPQNLSASRPQDRQFILSSKKLLLSDSGFYLCAWRVVSGELFFGEGSRLTVL.